This TCR beta chain was observed in a study of cytomegalovirus exposure and HLA in healthy donors (dated by TCRdb to about 2017). Looking at the study overall: In an earlier analysis of around 540 of the donors, roughly 300 Gb of sequence data and 90 million to 120 million unique TCR beta sequences from roughly 200 million T cells were reported. The study combined high-throughput TCR immunosequencing, statistical association of individual TCRs with disease status, and machine learning to predict cytomegalovirus infection status. An earlier analysis of several hundred of the donors applied high-throughput TCR beta sequencing to assess whether each TCR beta V gene segment acted as functional or pseudogenic. The study aimed to test whether cataloging public T cell receptors could reveal signatures of past pathogen exposure. A later genetic analysis took genome-wide SNP genotypes for about 65% of the 666 donors and used that subset as a discovery cohort. Class I and class II HLA loci were covered by the typing at four-digit resolution. The genetic ancestry cluster associated with self-reported Caucasian donors included 81% of the 398 genotyped donors. Among about 370 genotyped donors of the cohort, an average of around 250,000 unique TCR beta nucleotide sequences was sequenced per donor, of which about 18% were non-productive. Rather than using new phenotypic data, the later analysis identified candidate immune exposures from TCR beta sequences and from how often those sequences occurred across donors. To study patterns of TCR occurrence, a later analysis re-analyzed previously published TCR beta repertoires from several hundred donors and added high-resolution HLA genotyping. Because of strong linkage in the cohort, five DR-DQ haplotypes were treated as single units for association and clustering. An early release that covered fewer than 800 HLA-typed donors contained 300 to 350 gigabases of sequencing data and tens of millions of unique TCR sequences. The study used immunosequencing to profile the T cell repertoires of approximately 630 subjects and linked those repertoires to cytomegalovirus serostatus. Donor age, sex, ethnicity and CMV serostatus were compiled alongside the repertoire data. All discovery cohort repertoires had been generated on a single sequencing platform. A separate validation cohort of approximately 120 different subjects was used in addition to the 666-subject first cohort. Typing coverage differed by locus: A, B, C, DRB1 and DQB1 were typed in about 629-630 donors, DQA1 in approximately 520, DPA1 in 600 to 610, and DPB1 in 450 to 490. Here is what the overall study found, with its caveats: Across donors, most TCR sequences were observed very rarely, whereas some public TCRs were present in many individuals. Only TCR beta chains were sequenced in this cohort, and the absence of alpha or paired-chain data limited detectable features. Sequencing depth was assumed to be roughly uniform across donors in the presence/absence analyses, though that assumption may not hold. A later analysis found that TCR association rates varied across HLA loci, with DRB1 alleles showing the most associated TCRs and HLA-C alleles the fewest. Immune exposure information for the cohort was limited to CMV serostatus. The authors suggested that the approach could potentially be generalized to other disease states and immunological phenotypes. A further reported finding was that TCR beta sequences accurately predicted the HLA-A and HLA-B alleles for most subjects in the first cohort. In a later analysis, about 17,000 TCR beta sequences were associated with specific HLA alleles at a false discovery rate of 0.05. The study gave a list of around 170 TCR beta chains associated with cytomegalovirus. Correlated functional status among segregating V segments might be attributable to linkage disequilibrium, but an unknown experimental factor could not be ruled out. In an earlier analysis of more than 500 of the donors, most TCR beta V segments appeared in productive rearrangements about 90% or about 30% of the time, broadly matching IMGT annotations. Assigning TCR associations to individual alleles was difficult when HLA alleles, especially DR and DQ, strongly co-occurred. The sequencing pipeline was judged likely to have produced a cluster of highly shared sequence variants as a technical artifact. Three of the identified cytomegalovirus-associated TCR beta chains were confirmed in vitro to be specific for cytomegalovirus antigens. A later analysis found that most CMV-associated TCR beta chains appeared HLA-restricted, with HLA associations seemingly driven largely by CMV exposure. The classifier was reported to diagnose cytomegalovirus status with high specificity and sensitivity in both the original and validation cohorts. Several of the top co-occurrence clusters appeared to be linked to parvovirus B19, influenza, CMV and Epstein-Barr virus, according to a later analysis. Some IMGT-functional V segments, including TRBV6-2 and TRBV6-3, could not be told apart with the 87-base-pair reads, so those segments were excluded. Compared with the approximately 700-donor mean, donors in an Asian-associated ancestry cluster had fewer N-insertions in productive TCRs, according to a later genetic analysis. In a later analysis, HLA-associated TCR beta chains were found to be more clonally expanded and to have lower generation probabilities than equally common non-associated chains. Because HLA typing was unavailable for some donors at each locus, only the typed subset was used in association tests. An association between a missense DCLRE1C variant and V-gene and J-gene trimming of TCR beta chains was found in a later genetic analysis and replicated in an independent cohort. The earlier analysis of about 600 of the donors excluded 15 to 20 rarely observed V segments, including chromosome 9 orphons, because counts were too low.

This clone was seen a handful of times. The clone's antigen remains unknown. Base quality data are lacking; no much larger clone is found one base away. In total, about 650 healthy bone marrow donors made up the cohort. Cohort members were all nominally healthy when sampled, although unrecorded immune exposures were likely present. The donor tested CMV seropositive, placing the donor among the 250 to 350 seropositive members of the cohort. A peripheral blood sample was provided by each donor, and peripheral blood mononuclear cells were used for TCR beta sequencing. The Qiagen DNeasy Blood Extraction Kit was used to extract genomic DNA from the blood cell samples. Receptor libraries were prepared by the immunoSEQ multiplex PCR assay. A mixture of 60 forward primers for TCR Vbeta segments and 13 reverse primers for TCR Jbeta segments was used in the multiplex PCR. A multiplex PCR assay on genomic DNA amplified the CDR3 region of rearranged TCR beta genes. The amplified TCR beta libraries were sequenced on the Illumina HiSeq System as 87-base-pair reads. Regarding the original processing steps: A later analysis tallied around 80 million unique TCR beta chains across the 700 or so repertoires, and approximately 11 million of those chains were shared by two or more donors. To remove PCR and sequencing errors, raw reads were error-corrected and collapsed into unique sequences using a nearest-neighbor algorithm that merged closely related sequences. V, D and J gene segments were assigned by aligning CDR3 sequences to IMGT reference sequences. Each retained sequence needed at least a six-nucleotide match to both a V gene segment and a J gene segment. A rearrangement counted as productive if the CDR3 had no stop codons and remained in frame with V and J, and every other rearrangement counted as non-productive. Following IMGT convention, CDR3 was defined as the stretch from the second conserved V-encoded cysteine to the conserved J-encoded phenylalanine. The earlier analysis of roughly 590 of the donors excluded sequences that lacked an unambiguous match to a single V gene segment. In an earlier analysis of several hundred of the donors, V segments were called functional above 56.7% productive rearrangements and were called segregating when the between-donor standard deviation exceeded 5%. A statistical classification framework was built for diagnosing cytomegalovirus status from the catalog of TCR beta chain sequences. In a later analysis, V and J genes were assigned by comparing TCR nucleotide sequences against IMGT/GENE-DB human TR gene sequences. Using the TCRdist pipeline, a later analysis assigned CDR3 sequences along with most-parsimonious VDJ recombination scenarios. A later analysis defined each TCR beta chain by its CDR3 amino acid sequence plus V-gene family, and excluded reads lacking a unique V-gene family. To address suspected cross-contamination and a sequencing artifact, a later analysis removed some 620 highly shared, low-generation-probability nucleotide sequences. In a later analysis, a clonal expansion index was calculated for each public chain from normalized within-repertoire ranks of inferred template counts. In a later analysis, generation probabilities were computed with a VDJ recombination model fitted to out-of-frame rearrangements, and the resulting probabilities were checked against IGoR. In a later analysis, hypergeometric tests were used to score TCR-TCR, TCR-HLA and TCR-CMV co-occurrence, with a repertoire-size bias correction applied to TCR pairs. A later analysis estimated false discovery rates by permuting HLA or CMV assignments 20 times. A later analysis grouped co-occurring TCRs with DBSCAN, adding TCRdist sequence similarity when clustering within HLA-allele-positive subsets. Repertoires with fewer than 30,000 or more than 120,000 public chains were left out of co-occurrence clustering, as were about five repertoires with anomalous nucleotide sharing. TCRdb holds this immuneACCESS table with in-frame rearrangements only. Some clones are missing; in checked studies, unresolved V genes explain under half, and the rest has no known cause. V and J calls and clone size are as listed in that table; D and trimming were resolved from the DNA. The sample table lists about 160,000 clones, approximately 79% of them with a count of one. The leading ten clones occupy approximately 7.1% of the sample.

Compared with germline, V lacks 4 bases and J lacks 4 bases; bases without a gene match: 6. The CDR3 runs 14 residues from the cysteine to the phenylalanine. Only the CDR3 part of the read is kept: 42 bases, read in frame from the first base. From a lookup of the germline V gene, CDR1 and CDR2 are SGHRS and YFSETQ. The sample taken for sequencing was PBMCs. The sequence is built from TRBV5-1 and TRBJ2-5, and 8 junction bases match TRBD1. The receptor comes from a man between 40 and 49 years old in good health and CMV-seropositive. Here is the DNA: TGCGCCAGCAGCCCGGGACAGGTAGGAGAGACCCAGTACTTC. It codes for CASSPGQVGETQYF.